Listed below are T cell receptor beta chains from one sample, sequenced in a study of blood T cells in healthy people across ages. TCRdb re-called the 5' RACE reads through MiXCR, storing one row per CDR3 protein. The sample has 1.5 million to 2 million distinct CDR3 sequences, just under 50% seen once. The source material was blood. Source of these receptors: a woman in her thirties or forties in good health. CDR3s include the opening cysteine and the closing phenylalanine or tryptophan. The D gene is left open where the match is weak. The size field is filled for only some rows; it gives once, few, many or a size class.

J gene | D gene | clone size | V gene | CDR3 DNA | CDR3 protein
TRBJ2-4 | . | . | TRBV6-2/TRBV6-3 | TGTGCCAGCAGTGCCGGATGGGCCAAAAACATTCAGTACTTC | CASSAGWAKNIQYF
TRBJ2-7 | TRBD1 | . | TRBV24-1 | TGTGCCACCCGTCAGGGGGCAGATTACGAGCAGTACTTC | CATRQGADYEQYF
TRBJ1-6 | . | . | TRBV6-2/TRBV6-3 | TGTGCCAGCACACCCTTTACAGGAACGCGTAATTCACCCCTCCACTTT | CASTPFTGTRNSPLHF
TRBJ2-1 | . | . | TRBV24-1 | TGTGCCACCAACTTGGCGGGGGCCGGGGACCATGAGCAGTTCTTC | CATNLAGAGDHEQFF
TRBJ1-2 | . | few | TRBV4-1 | TGCGCCAGCAGCCAAGACCCCTTTTATGTAGGGGACGGTGGCTACACCTTC | CASSQDPFYVGDGGYTF
TRBJ1-1 | . | . | TRBV6-6 | TGTGCCAGTCTCGGGGGGAACACTGAAGCTTTCTTT | CASLGGNTEAFF
TRBJ2-7 | . | . | TRBV5-5 | TGTGCCAGCAGCTACCGGGACTCGAACTACGAGCAGTACTTC | CASSYRDSNYEQYF
TRBJ2-3 | . | . | TRBV24-1 | TGTGCCACCAGTGACGTTAGCAGTCTATCAGATACGCAGTATTTT | CATSDVSSLSDTQYF
TRBJ1-3 | . | . | TRBV9 | TGTGCCAGCAGCCCTAGAACTGGGAGCTCTGGAAACACCATATATTTT | CASSPRTGSSGNTIYF
TRBJ1-2 | . | . | TRBV5-1 | TGCGCCAGCAGGCTGCAGAGTGGTGGCTACACCTTC | CASRLQSGGYTF
TRBJ2-1 | TRBD1 | . | TRBV4-2 | TGTGCCAGCGTACCCGGGACAGGAGTAAAAGGTGAGCAGTTCTTC | CASVPGTGVKGEQFF
TRBJ1-1 | . | . | TRBV27 | TGTGCCAGCAGTTTATCCAGGGTCTCGGAAGCTTTCTTT | CASSLSRVSEAFF
TRBJ1-4 | . | . | TRBV10-3 | TGTGCCATCAGTGAGTTTCATACAGGGAGGAGTGAAAAACTGTTTTTT | CAISEFHTGRSEKLFF
TRBJ1-2 | . | . | TRBV9 | TGTGCCAGCAGCGACCTCGTGGGGGGCGCCGGCTACACCTTC | CASSDLVGGAGYTF
TRBJ2-3 | TRBD2 | once | TRBV6-5 | TGTGCCAGCATCTCGCGGGGGGGCCTCGGCACAGATACGCAGTATTTT | CASISRGGLGTDTQYF
TRBJ2-3 | . | few | TRBV4-2 | TGTGCCAGCAGCCAAGGCCCCAGGGGCCTGAGCACAGATACGCAGTATTTT | CASSQGPRGLSTDTQYF
TRBJ1-2 | . | few | TRBV21-1 | TGTGCCAGCAGCAAAGTTGGGGGTGTCCCCTATGGCTACACCTTC | CASSKVGGVPYGYTF
TRBJ1-6 | . | . | TRBV7-2 | TGTGCCAGCACCCCGGGGGCGGACAGAGCCAATTCACCCCTCCACTTT | CASTPGADRANSPLHF
TRBJ1-6 | . | . | TRBV7-2 | TGTGCCAGCAGCTTAGCGCGTGGTCCCTCCTATAATTCACCCCTCCACTTT | CASSLARGPSYNSPLHF
TRBJ2-7 | . | . | TRBV6-2/TRBV6-3 | TGTGCCAGCAGTTACAGGGGCAGGGATGGTTACGAGCAGTACTTC | CASSYRGRDGYEQYF
TRBJ2-7 | . | many | TRBV7-9 | TGTGCCAGCAGCTTATCGGAGGGCTCCTACGAGCAGTACTTC | CASSLSEGSYEQYF
TRBJ2-2 | TRBD1 | . | TRBV28 | TGTGCCAGCTCTACCCGGGACAGGGGGCGCATGTTAAGGACCGGGGAGCTGTTTTTT | CASSTRDRGRMLRTGELFF
TRBJ2-7 | TRBD1 | . | TRBV9 | TGTGCCAGTTCGGGACAGGAGACCTACGAGCAGTACTTC | CASSGQETYEQYF
TRBJ1-1 | . | . | TRBV7-8 | TGTGCCAGCAGCCAGAGGCGGGGAGTGAACACTGAAGCTTTCTTT | CASSQRRGVNTEAFF
TRBJ2-7 | TRBD1 | many | TRBV12-3/TRBV12-4 | TGCGCCAGCAGCCCCGGGACAGGGGACTACGAGCAGTACTTC | CASSPGTGDYEQYF
TRBJ2-1 | TRBD1 | . | TRBV7-2 | TGTGCCAGCAGCCCAAGGACAGGTACCTACGATGAGCAGTTCTTC | CASSPRTGTYDEQFF
TRBJ2-5 | TRBD1 | . | TRBV2 | TGTGCCAGCAGTCCTCGGGGGACAGGCCTTAACTCTTACAATGAGCAGTACTTC | CASSPRGTGLNSYNEQYF
TRBJ2-1 | . | . | TRBV9 | TGTGCCAGCACCGCCGGTATACAAGGGAATGAGCAGTTCTTC | CASTAGIQGNEQFF
TRBJ2-7 | . | once | TRBV4-3 | TGCGCCAGCAGCCAAGATCAGAACAACTCCTACGAGCAGTACTTC | CASSQDQNNSYEQYF
TRBJ2-7 | . | once | TRBV29-1 | TGCAGCGTTGAATCTGGGACGCTACCTTTCGATGAGCAGTACTTC | CSVESGTLPFDEQYF
TRBJ2-3 | TRBD2 | . | TRBV20-1 | TGCAGTGCTAGATTGGGACTAGCGGGCACAGATACGCAGTATTTT | CSARLGLAGTDTQYF
TRBJ2-4 | TRBD2 | . | TRBV12-3/TRBV12-4 | TGTGCCAGCAGTCTAGCGGGTAGCGGGGGGGCCGGGAAAAACATTCAGTACTTC | CASSLAGSGGAGKNIQYF
TRBJ2-7 | . | . | TRBV5-6 | TGTGCCAGCAGCCCCCGATCATCAGGGAGCTACTACGAGCAGTACTTC | CASSPRSSGSYYEQYF
TRBJ1-2 | TRBD1 | . | TRBV15 | TGTGCCACCAGCAGACTCCCGGGGGACAGGGCCTATGGCTACACCTTC | CATSRLPGDRAYGYTF
TRBJ2-5 | . | . | TRBV15 | TGTGCCACCAGCAGAGAAGGGAGTAACAGGGACCGAAAGACCCAGTACTTC | CATSREGSNRDRKTQYF
TRBJ1-1 | . | . | TRBV20-1 | TGCAGTGCTAGAGGATGGCAGGGGAACACTGAAGCTTTCTTT | CSARGWQGNTEAFF
TRBJ2-1 | . | . | TRBV2 | TGTGCCAGCCTACAGGTCCTTAGCTCCTACAATGAGCAGTTCTTC | CASLQVLSSYNEQFF
TRBJ1-2 | . | . | TRBV6-2/TRBV6-3 | TGTGCCAGCATCCGCGCCCCAGGCCTATATGGCTACACCTTC | CASIRAPGLYGYTF
TRBJ2-7 | . | . | TRBV25-1 | TGTGCCAGCAGTGAAGCCCCCAGGGCAGTCGAGCAGTACTTC | CASSEAPRAVEQYF
TRBJ2-1 | TRBD1 | . | TRBV25-1 | TGTGCCAGCAGTGATCAGGGGGTAGCCTACAATGAGCAGTTCTTC | CASSDQGVAYNEQFF
TRBJ2-5 | TRBD2 | . | TRBV4-2 | TGTGCCAGCAGCCAAGGGAGGGGACTAGCGGGGGGAGGAAATGAGCAGTACTTC | CASSQGRGLAGGGNEQYF
TRBJ2-7 | . | . | TRBV9 | TGTGCCAGCACCCCTCTGGGGAGCTCCTACAATGAGCAGTACTTC | CASTPLGSSYNEQYF
TRBJ2-3 | . | few | TRBV25-1 | TGTGCCAGCAGTGAGGAGGGGCTCACAGATACGCAGTATTTT | CASSEEGLTDTQYF
TRBJ1-2 | . | . | TRBV5-5 | TGTGCCAGCGCTGGGACAAGGCCCGGCTACACCTTC | CASAGTRPGYTF
TRBJ2-7 | . | . | TRBV20-1 | TGCAGTGCTACTAGGGATCTCAACGAGCAGTACTTC | CSATRDLNEQYF
TRBJ2-1 | TRBD1 | . | TRBV9 | TGTGCCAGCAGCGGAGGCGGGACAGGGTACGATGAGCAGTTCTTC | CASSGGGTGYDEQFF
TRBJ2-1 | TRBD2 | . | TRBV7-8 | TGTGCCAGCAGCTTAGTCCTAGCGGGGGGGGAGGAAAAGATTCCCTACAATGAGCAGTTCTTC | CASSLVLAGGEEKIPYNEQFF
TRBJ1-5 | . | few | TRBV2 | TGTGCCAGCAGTGGGAGTGCCAATCAGCCCCAGCATTTT | CASSGSANQPQHF
TRBJ2-7 | . | . | TRBV7-6 | TGTGCCAGCAGCTTACCATCCAGGCCCTACGAGCAGTACTTC | CASSLPSRPYEQYF
TRBJ2-2 | TRBD2 | many | TRBV7-3 | TGTGCCAGCAGCCCCGGACTAGCGGGTGCAAACACCGGGGAGCTGTTTTTT | CASSPGLAGANTGELFF
TRBJ1-1 | . | few | TRBV6-2/TRBV6-3 | TGTGCCAGCAGTTACCTCGGGACTAAGGCTTTCTTT | CASSYLGTKAFF
TRBJ2-4 | TRBD2 | . | TRBV11-2 | TGTGCCAGCAGCCAAGCCCCGGGACTAGCGGGGCAACTAGCCAAAAACATTCAGTACTTC | CASSQAPGLAGQLAKNIQYF
TRBJ2-5 | . | . | TRBV9 | TGTGCCAGCAGCGGGCTGATTAGTAGCGGAACCAAAGAGACCCAGTACTTC | CASSGLISSGTKETQYF
TRBJ2-7 | TRBD2 | . | TRBV7-2 | TGTGCCAGCAGCTTAGAGGCAGCGGGGTTCTACAATGAGCAGTACTTC | CASSLEAAGFYNEQYF
TRBJ2-7 | . | few | TRBV20-1 | TGCAGTGCTAGAAAGCTCTACGAGCAGTACTTC | CSARKLYEQYF
TRBJ1-1 | TRBD1 | . | TRBV7-2 | TGTGCCAGCAGCTTTTCCCTCATCGGACAGGGGTACACTGAAGCTTTCTTT | CASSFSLIGQGYTEAFF
TRBJ2-1 | . | many | TRBV6-1 | TGTGCCAGCACGGGCTACAATGAGCAGTTCTTC | CASTGYNEQFF
TRBJ2-1 | . | once | TRBV9 | TGTGCCAGCAGCGTAGGGGGCGGAAAGGGCAATGAGCAGTTCTTC | CASSVGGGKGNEQFF
TRBJ2-1 | TRBD2 | . | TRBV5-1 | TGCGCCAGCAGCTTGGCAGGGTCGGGGGGATGGGATGAGCAGTTCTTC | CASSLAGSGGWDEQFF
TRBJ2-1 | TRBD2 | . | TRBV6-2/TRBV6-3 | TGTGCCAGCAGTTACTCGAGTCCTAGCGGGGGGATCAATGAGCAGTTCTTC | CASSYSSPSGGINEQFF